These 20 T cell receptor beta chains were sequenced from one sample in a study of blood T cell repertoires in COVID-19. Assay: immunoSEQ multiplex PCR; the TCRdb copy retains only in-frame clones and omits some. The table records around 78,000 clones, over 75% of them present only once. Sequencing input: peripheral blood. All receptors derive from a human donor in a cohort sampled during active COVID-19.

The chain carries TRBV7-8 and TRBJ2-7, with TRBD2 identical over 10 bases. V was clipped by 3 bases and J by 4 bases; unmatched bases: 3. The CDR3 consists of 14 residues. Germline values: CDR1 SGHVS, CDR2 FQNEAQ. The CDR3 spells CASSFLAGVYEQYF. The CDR3 coding sequence is TGTGCCAGCAGCTTCCTAGCGGGAGTGTACGAGCAGTACTTC.

This clone turned up a few times. The chain joins TRBV7-8 to TRBJ2-2, with 9 positions matching TRBD2. The CDR3 loop spans 16 amino acids. Germline values: CDR1 SGHVS, CDR2 FQNEAQ. V lost 2 bases to trimming and J lost 8 bases; unmatched junction nucleotides: 9. The CDR3 sequence: CASSLSTAGGWGELFF. For the CDR3, the DNA is TGTGCCAGCAGCTTAAGTACAGCGGGGGGATGGGGGGAGCTGTTTTTT.

The gene calls are TRBV24-1 and TRBJ2-3, with TRBD1 matching over 9 bases. V lost 7 bases and J lost 3; bases outside the gene matches: 4. The germline CDR1 and CDR2 sequences are KGHDR and SFDVKD. The CDR3 has 14 residues. The CDR3 reads CATRGQGGTDTQYF. Written as DNA, the CDR3 is TGTGCCACCAGGGGACAGGGAGGAACAGATACGCAGTATTTT.

The chain recombines TRBV11-1 with TRBJ1-2, with TRBD1 as a possible D gene (6 bases). From germline, CDR1 is SGHAT and CDR2 FQDESV (reference sequence). The CDR3 consists of 13 residues. V was trimmed by 0 bases and J by 10 bases, leaving 12 bases between them. CDR3 residues: CASSLAPRGDYTF. The DNA of the CDR3 is TGTGCCAGCAGCTTAGCGCCCAGGGGAGACTACACCTTC. Full variable domain (rest looked up from reference TRBV11-1 and TRBJ1-2): EAEVAQSPRYKITEKSQAVAFWCDPISGHATLYWYRQILGQGPELLVQFQDESVVDDSQLPKDRFSAERLKGVDSTLKIQPAELGDSAMYLCASSLAPRGDYTFGSGTRLTVV.

This chain uses TRBV18 with TRBJ2-3; D uncertain. In germline, CDR1 is KGHSH, CDR2 LQKENI. V shed 4 bases and J shed 0 bases, with 11 bases lying between them. The CDR3 is 15 residues long. The CDR3 here is CASSLIISSTDTQYF. The CDR3 nucleotides are TGTGCCAGCTCACTTATTATCTCTAGCACAGATACGCAGTATTTT.

The chain employs TRBV3-1 (or the pseudogene TRBV3-2) and TRBJ2-2; D is possibly TRBD2 (5 bases). Per the germline V gene, CDR1 is LGHDT and CDR2 is YNNKEL (reference sequence). This CDR3 comprises 13 residues. V lost 6 bases and J 6 bases, leaving 11 bases between the germline ends. This CDR3 reads CASRPNGAGELFF. CDR3 in DNA: TGTGCCAGCAGGCCCAACGGGGCCGGGGAGCTGTTTTTT.

V gene TRBV5-1 combines with J gene TRBJ1-4, with TRBD1 as a possible D gene (6 bases). The CDR3 extends over 14 amino acids. Trimming removed 5 bases at V and 2 bases at J, with 10 bases between. Germline V CDR1 and CDR2: SGHRS, YFSETQ. CDR3 region: CASRWTATNEKLFF. In DNA, the CDR3 is TGCGCCAGCAGGTGGACAGCTACTAATGAAAAACTGTTTTTT. Using reference TRBV5-1 and TRBJ1-4 for the parts outside the CDR3, the full variable domain is KAGVTQTPRYLIKTRGQQVTLSCSPISGHRSVSWYQQTPGQGLQFLFEYFSETQRNKGNFPGRFSGRQFSNSRSEMNVSTLELGDSALYLCASRWTATNEKLFFGSGTQLSVL.

The genes are TRBV4-3 and TRBJ1-2; TRBD1 aligns across 7 bases. The CDR3 sequence is 17 residues long. Germline values: CDR1 LGHNA, CDR2 YSLEER. The V and J ends lost 0 bases and 4 bases, in that order; junction bases with no gene match: 11. In DNA, the CDR3 is TGCGCCAGCAGCCAAGATCGAGGAGGGGACAGTTCCTATGGCTACACCTTC. This sequence encodes CASSQDRGGDSSYGYTF.

The chain couples TRBV21-1 to TRBJ2-7; the table names TRBD1, a call not compared with the DNA. TRBV21-1 is a listed pseudogene. The CDR3 is 13 amino acids. In DNA form, the CDR3 reads TGTGCCAGCAGACAGACAGAACGGATTGGGCAGTACTTC. Translating it yields CASRQTERIGQYF.

The V call is TRBV19, the J call TRBJ1-1; D is perhaps TRBD1 (6 bases). Germline-derived CDR1 and CDR2 are LNHDA and SQIVND (reference sequence). CDR3 length equals 13 residues. V was trimmed by 7 bases and J by 11 bases, leaving 20 bases between them. CDR3 coding DNA: TGTGCCAGTAACCCGAGGACAGAAGTCTCTGCTTTCTTT. Its protein product is CASNPRTEVSAFF. The full variable domain, in which reference TRBV19 and TRBJ1-1 provide the parts outside the CDR3, is DGGITQSPKYLFRKEGQNVTLSCEQNLNHDAMYWYRQDPGQGLRLIYYSQIVNDFQKGDIAEGYSVSREKKESFPLTVTSAQKNPTAFYLCASNPRTEVSAFFGQGTRLTVV.

The genes are TRBV19 and TRBJ1-1; 7 positions match TRBD1. The CDR3 sequence is 11 residues long. CDR1 and CDR2 (germline): LNHDA, SQIVND (reference sequence). Trimming took 5 bases from V and 10 from J; bases not matched to a gene: 4. The CDR3 loop is CASSEGAVAFF. The CDR3 nucleotides are TGTGCCAGTAGTGAGGGGGCAGTAGCTTTCTTT.

The genes are TRBV19 and TRBJ2-3; TRBD2 agrees at 8 bases. The CDR3 has 17 amino acids. J lost 1 base, V lost 10 bases, and 16 bases had no gene match. CDR1 LNHDA and CDR2 SQIVND come from the germline V gene (reference sequence). The CDR3 sequence: CATRPSGHRGGTDTQYF. CDR3 DNA: TGTGCCACTCGACCTAGCGGGCATAGAGGGGGCACAGATACGCAGTATTTT.

The chain carries TRBV7-2 and TRBJ2-7; D perhaps matches TRBD2 (6 bases). Trimming removed 5 bases at V and 10 bases at J, with 21 bases between. The CDR3 loop spans 14 amino acids. CDR1 and CDR2 (germline): SGHTA, FQGNSA. The CDR3 region has the DNA TGTGCCAGCAGCCCCGGGACTTATAAAGAAGAACAGTACTTC. It encodes CASSPGTYKEEQYF.

The rearrangement joins TRBV30 to TRBJ2-3; perhaps TRBD1 as D (6 bases). The CDR3 totals 12 residues. Germline V gene data show CDR1 as GTSNPN and CDR2 as SVGIG (reference sequence). Trimming left V 8 bases short and J 5 bases short, with 14 bases between. DNA for the CDR3: TGTGCCACCTCCAGGGGCAGAGATACGCAGTATTTT. This translates into CATSRGRDTQYF.

This chain connects TRBV29-1 to TRBJ2-7; 7 nucleotides agree with TRBD2. CDR3 size: 13 residues. Losses at the gene ends were 7 bases for V and 6 bases for J; bases not matched to a gene: 12. Germline V gene sequence: CDR1 SQVTM, CDR2 ANQGSEA. DNA for the CDR3: TGCAGCGCCCTAAGCGGGGAAACTGGCGAGCAGTACTTC. Its translation: CSALSGETGEQYF.

This clone came up a few times. The chain has TRBV5-1 and TRBJ1-1; no clear D gene. The CDR3 totals 14 residues. Deletions cut 0 bases from V and 2 bases from J, with 8 bases between. CDR1 is SGHRS, CDR2 YFSETQ, per germline. In nucleotides, the CDR3 is TGCGCCAGCAGCTTGGGATTAAGCAACACTGAAGCTTTCTTT. Translated: CASSLGLSNTEAFF.

This clone was seen only a few times. This chain connects TRBV5-1 to TRBJ2-2; D gene ambiguous. The CDR3 extends over 15 amino acids. CDR1 SGHRS and CDR2 YFSETQ come from the germline V gene. V was trimmed by 0 bases and J by 0 bases, leaving 6 bases between them. In DNA, the CDR3 is TGCGCCAGCAGCTTGGCACTTTCGAACACCGGGGAGCTGTTTTTT. It encodes CASSLALSNTGELFF.

The chain has TRBV7-2 and TRBJ2-7; D might be TRBD1 (5 bases). The CDR3 consists of 11 residues. Germline V gene lookup returns CDR1 SGHTA and CDR2 FQGNSA. V dropped 6 bases and J dropped 4 bases, with 7 bases sitting between them. This CDR3 reads CASRGLYEQYF. Here the CDR3 DNA reads TGTGCCAGCAGGGGGCTGTACGAGCAGTACTTC. The complete variable domain, with remaining parts taken from reference TRBV7-2 and TRBJ2-7, reads GAGVSQSPSNKVTEKGKDVELRCDPISGHTALYWYRQSLGQGLEFLIYFQGNSAPDKSGLPSDRFSAERTGGSVSTLTIQRTQQEDSAVYLCASRGLYEQYFGPGTRLTVT.

This sequence joins TRBV18 and TRBJ2-1, with D perhaps matching TRBD2 (7 bases). With 0 bases removed from V and 7 bases from J, the gap between germline ends came to 16 bases. The CDR3 is 16 residues long. Germline loops: CDR1 KGHSH, CDR2 LQKENI. Here the CDR3 reads CASSPPMRGRANEQFF. DNA of the CDR3: TGTGCCAGCTCACCACCGATGAGGGGGAGGGCAAATGAGCAGTTCTTC.

J is TRBJ2-3 and V is TRBV5-4, with 7 positions matching TRBD2. J gave up 4 bases and V 6 bases, and 11 bases lay outside the gene matches. The CDR3 totals 15 residues. Looked up from germline, CDR1 is SGHNT and CDR2 is YYREEE (reference sequence). As DNA, the CDR3 is TGTGCCAGCACTCTTGGGAGGGCCAACGCAGATACGCAGTATTTT. It specifies CASTLGRANADTQYF.